The entry below gives a single T cell receptor beta chain sequence along with its context. The source of the sample is a study of blood T cell repertoires in COVID-19. Study at large: The origin of the acute and convalescent COVID-19 samples was the United States, Italy and Spain.

Clones were read by immunoSEQ multiplex PCR, and TCRdb kept only the in-frame ones, dropping some. Of a few hundred thousand clones detected, roughly 89% appear once; the ten largest clones hold around 1.9%. Trimming removed 6 bases at V and 2 bases at J, with 13 bases between. The CDR3 consists of 14 residues. CDR1 LNHDA and CDR2 SQIVND come from the germline V gene (reference sequence). Sequenced: peripheral blood. The chain employs TRBV19 and TRBJ2-5; the D gene is possibly TRBD1 (6 bases). The origin of this receptor is a woman aged 55-69 years with COVID-19, enrolled during active disease. The CDR3 nucleotides are TGTGCCAGTAGCCTGGGGACACCGCAAGAGACCCAGTACTTC. Its protein is CASSLGTPQETQYF.